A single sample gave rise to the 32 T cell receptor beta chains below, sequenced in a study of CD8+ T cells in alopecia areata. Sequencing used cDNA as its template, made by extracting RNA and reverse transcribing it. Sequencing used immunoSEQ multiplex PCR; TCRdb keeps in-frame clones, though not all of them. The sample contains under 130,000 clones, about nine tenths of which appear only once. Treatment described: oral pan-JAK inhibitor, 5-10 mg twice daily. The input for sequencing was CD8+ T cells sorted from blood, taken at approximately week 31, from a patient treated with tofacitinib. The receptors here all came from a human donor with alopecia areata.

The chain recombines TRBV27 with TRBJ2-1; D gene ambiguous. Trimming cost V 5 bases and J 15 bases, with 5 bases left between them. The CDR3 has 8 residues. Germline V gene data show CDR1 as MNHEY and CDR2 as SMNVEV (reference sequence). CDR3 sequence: CASSGRFF. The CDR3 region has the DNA TGTGCCAGCAGTGGTAGGTTCTTC.

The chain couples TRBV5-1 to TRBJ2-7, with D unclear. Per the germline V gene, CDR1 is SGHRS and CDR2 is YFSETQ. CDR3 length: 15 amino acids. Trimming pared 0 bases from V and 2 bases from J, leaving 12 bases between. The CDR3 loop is CASSLEVAPPYEQYF. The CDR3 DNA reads TGCGCCAGCAGCTTGGAGGTGGCACCCCCCTACGAGCAGTACTTC.

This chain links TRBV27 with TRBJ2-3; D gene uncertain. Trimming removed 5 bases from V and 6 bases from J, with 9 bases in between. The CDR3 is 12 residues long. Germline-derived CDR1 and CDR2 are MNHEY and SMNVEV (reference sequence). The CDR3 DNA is TGTGCCAGCAGTCTACTTGGTGATACGCAGTATTTT. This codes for CASSLLGDTQYF.

The CDR3 here is CASSLGTGYNEQFF. The CDR3 DNA reads TGTGCCAGCAGTTTGGGGACTGGCTACAATGAGCAGTTCTTC. The chain is built from TRBV27 and TRBJ2-1; a weak D match, TRBD2 (6 bases). Germline values: CDR1 MNHEY, CDR2 SMNVEV (reference sequence). V lost 3 bases and J 3 bases, leaving 9 bases between the germline ends. The CDR3 has 14 residues.

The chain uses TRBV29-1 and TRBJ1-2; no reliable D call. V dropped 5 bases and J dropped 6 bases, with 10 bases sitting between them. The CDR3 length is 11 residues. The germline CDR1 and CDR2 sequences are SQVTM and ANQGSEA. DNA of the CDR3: TGCAGCGTTATCTCGCTCCATGGCTACACCTTC. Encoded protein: CSVISLHGYTF.

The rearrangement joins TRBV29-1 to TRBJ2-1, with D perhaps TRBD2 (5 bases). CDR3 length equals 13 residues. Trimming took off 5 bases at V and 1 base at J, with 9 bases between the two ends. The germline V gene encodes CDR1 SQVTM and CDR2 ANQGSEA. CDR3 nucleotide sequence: TGCAGCGTTTTGGAGGAGTCCTACAATGAGCAGTTCTTC. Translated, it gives CSVLEESYNEQFF.

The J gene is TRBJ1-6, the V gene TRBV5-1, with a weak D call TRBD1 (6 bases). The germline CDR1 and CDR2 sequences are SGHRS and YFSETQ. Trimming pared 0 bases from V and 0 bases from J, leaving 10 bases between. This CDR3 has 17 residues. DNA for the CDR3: TGCGCCAGCAGCTTGGGGGACAAAAGCTCCTATAATTCACCCCTCCACTTT. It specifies CASSLGDKSSYNSPLHF.

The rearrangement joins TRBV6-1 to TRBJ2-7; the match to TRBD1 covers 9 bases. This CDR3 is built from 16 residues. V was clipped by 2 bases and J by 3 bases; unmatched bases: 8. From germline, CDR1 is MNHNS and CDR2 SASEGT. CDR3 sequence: CASSELPGQGNYEQYF. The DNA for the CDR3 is TGTGCCAGCAGTGAACTACCGGGACAGGGAAACTACGAGCAGTACTTC.

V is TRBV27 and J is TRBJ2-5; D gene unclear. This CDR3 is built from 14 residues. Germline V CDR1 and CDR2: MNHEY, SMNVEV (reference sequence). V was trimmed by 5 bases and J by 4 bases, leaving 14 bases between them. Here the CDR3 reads CASSGPGSGETQYF. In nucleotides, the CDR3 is TGTGCCAGCAGTGGACCCGGATCAGGAGAGACCCAGTACTTC.

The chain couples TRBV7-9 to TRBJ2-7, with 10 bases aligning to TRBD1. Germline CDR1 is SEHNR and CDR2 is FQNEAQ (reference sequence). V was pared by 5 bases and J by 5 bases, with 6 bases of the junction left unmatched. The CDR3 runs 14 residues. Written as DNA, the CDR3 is TGTGCCAGCAGCACTTGGGACAGGGGCAACGAGCAGTACTTC. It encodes CASSTWDRGNEQYF.

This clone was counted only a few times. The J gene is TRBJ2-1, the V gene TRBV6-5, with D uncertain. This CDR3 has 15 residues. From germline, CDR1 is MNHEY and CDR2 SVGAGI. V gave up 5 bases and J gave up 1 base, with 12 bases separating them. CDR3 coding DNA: TGTGCCAGCAGTCGGAGCTTCGTGTCCTACAATGAGCAGTTCTTC. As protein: CASSRSFVSYNEQFF.

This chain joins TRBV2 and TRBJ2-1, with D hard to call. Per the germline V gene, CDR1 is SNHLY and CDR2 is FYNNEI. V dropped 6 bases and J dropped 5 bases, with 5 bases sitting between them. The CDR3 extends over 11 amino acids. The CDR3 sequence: CASRVNNEQFF. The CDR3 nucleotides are TGTGCCAGCAGAGTTAACAATGAGCAGTTCTTC.

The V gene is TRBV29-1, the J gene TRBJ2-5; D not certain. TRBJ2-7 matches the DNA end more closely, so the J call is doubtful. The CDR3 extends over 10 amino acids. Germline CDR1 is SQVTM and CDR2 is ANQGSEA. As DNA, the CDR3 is TGCAGCGTTGCCTGGGGCGAGCAGTACTTC. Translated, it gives CSVAWGEQYF.

CDR3: CASSLHPPGNTEAFF. CDR3 bases: TGTGCCAGCAGCCTCCATCCTCCGGGGAACACTGAAGCTTTCTTT. The V and J genes are TRBV5-5 and TRBJ1-1; the D is unclear. The germline V gene has CDR1 SGHKS and CDR2 YYEKEE (reference sequence). V gave up 4 bases and J gave up 1 base, with 14 bases separating them. The length of the CDR3 is 15 residues.

The CDR3 DNA reads TGTGCCAGCAGCTCACCTAGCGGGAGTAGATCAGATACGCAGTATTTT. As protein: CASSSPSGSRSDTQYF. The rearrangement joins TRBV7-6 to TRBJ2-3; 10 bases fit TRBD2. From germline, CDR1 is SGHVS and CDR2 FNYEAQ. This CDR3 is 16 amino acids long. With V trimmed by 4 bases and J by 4 bases, 8 bases remained unmatched.

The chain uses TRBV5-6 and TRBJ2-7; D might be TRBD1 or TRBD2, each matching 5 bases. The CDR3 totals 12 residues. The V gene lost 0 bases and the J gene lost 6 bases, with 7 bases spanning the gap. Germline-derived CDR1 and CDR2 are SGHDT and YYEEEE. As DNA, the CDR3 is TGTGCCAGCAGCTTGGGAGGGGCCGAGCAGTACTTC. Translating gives CASSLGGAEQYF.

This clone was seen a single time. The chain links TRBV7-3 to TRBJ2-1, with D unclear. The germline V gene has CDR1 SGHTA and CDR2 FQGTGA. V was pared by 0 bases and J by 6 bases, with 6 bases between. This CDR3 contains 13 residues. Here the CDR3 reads CASSLTYGNEQFF. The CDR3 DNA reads TGTGCCAGCAGCTTAACCTATGGCAATGAGCAGTTCTTC.

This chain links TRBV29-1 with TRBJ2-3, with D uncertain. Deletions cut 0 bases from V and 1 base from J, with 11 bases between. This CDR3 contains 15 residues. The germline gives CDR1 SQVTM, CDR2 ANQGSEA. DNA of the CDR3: TGCAGCGTTGAAGATCAAGGCAGGCGCACAGATACGCAGTATTTT. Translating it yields CSVEDQGRRTDTQYF.

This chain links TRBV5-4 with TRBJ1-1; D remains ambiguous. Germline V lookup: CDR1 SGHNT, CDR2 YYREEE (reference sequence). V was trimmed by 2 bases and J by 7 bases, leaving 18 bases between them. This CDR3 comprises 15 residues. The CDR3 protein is CASSLSYSNPGEAFF. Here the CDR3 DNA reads TGTGCCAGCAGCTTATCGTACAGCAACCCCGGTGAAGCTTTCTTT.

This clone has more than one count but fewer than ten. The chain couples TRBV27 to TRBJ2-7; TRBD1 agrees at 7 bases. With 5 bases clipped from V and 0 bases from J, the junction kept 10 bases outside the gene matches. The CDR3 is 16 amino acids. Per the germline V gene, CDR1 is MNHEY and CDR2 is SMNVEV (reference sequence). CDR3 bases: TGTGCCAGCAGTCCCCGACCATGGGACAGCTCCTACGAGCAGTACTTC. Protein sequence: CASSPRPWDSSYEQYF.

CDR3 bases: TGTGCCAGCCTTTCCTCTGGGGCCAACGTCCTGACTTTC. It encodes CASLSSGANVLTF. The chain recombines TRBV6-1 with TRBJ2-6; D not certain. The V gene lost 8 bases and the J gene lost 0 bases, with 5 bases spanning the gap. Germline V gene sequence: CDR1 MNHNS, CDR2 SASEGT. The CDR3 runs 13 residues.

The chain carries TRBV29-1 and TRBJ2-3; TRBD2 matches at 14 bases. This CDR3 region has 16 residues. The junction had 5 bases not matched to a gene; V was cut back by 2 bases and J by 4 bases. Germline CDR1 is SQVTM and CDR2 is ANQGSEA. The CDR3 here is CSVELGGLAGADTQYF. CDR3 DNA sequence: TGCAGCGTTGAACTGGGGGGACTAGCGGGAGCAGATACGCAGTATTTT.

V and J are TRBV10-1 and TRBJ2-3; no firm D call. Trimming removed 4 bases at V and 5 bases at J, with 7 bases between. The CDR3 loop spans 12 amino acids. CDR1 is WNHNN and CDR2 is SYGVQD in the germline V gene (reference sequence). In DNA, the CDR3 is TGCGCCAGCAGTGTGGCCGGAGATACGCAGTATTTT. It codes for CASSVAGDTQYF.

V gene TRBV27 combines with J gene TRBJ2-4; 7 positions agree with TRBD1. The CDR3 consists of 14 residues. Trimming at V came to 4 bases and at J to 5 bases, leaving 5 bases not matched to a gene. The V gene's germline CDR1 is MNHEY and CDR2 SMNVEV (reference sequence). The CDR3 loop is CASSSVTGQNIQYF. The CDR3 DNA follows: TGTGCCAGCAGTTCCGTGACAGGGCAAAACATTCAGTACTTC.

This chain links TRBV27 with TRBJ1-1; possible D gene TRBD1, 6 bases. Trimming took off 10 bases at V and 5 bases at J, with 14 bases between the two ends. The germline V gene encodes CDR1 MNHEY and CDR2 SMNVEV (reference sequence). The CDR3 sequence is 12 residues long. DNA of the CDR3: TGTGCCACCATGCAGGGGAGTACTGAAGCTTTCTTT. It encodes CATMQGSTEAFF.

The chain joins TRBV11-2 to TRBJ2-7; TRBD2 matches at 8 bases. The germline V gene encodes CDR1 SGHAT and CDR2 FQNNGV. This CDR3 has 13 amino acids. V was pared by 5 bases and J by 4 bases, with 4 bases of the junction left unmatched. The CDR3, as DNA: TGTGCCAGCAGCCTGGGACTAGTTTACGAGCAGTACTTC. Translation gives CASSLGLVYEQYF.

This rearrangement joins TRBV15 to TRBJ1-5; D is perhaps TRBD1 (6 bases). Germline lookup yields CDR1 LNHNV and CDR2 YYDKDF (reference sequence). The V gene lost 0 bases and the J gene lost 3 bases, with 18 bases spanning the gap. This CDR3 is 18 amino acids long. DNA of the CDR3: TGTGCCACCAGCAGAGATTCCTTCGCGGACAGCCTCAATCAGCCCCAGCATTTT. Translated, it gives CATSRDSFADSLNQPQHF.

The chain's CDR3 is CASSLAVIGVAKNIQYF. For the CDR3, the DNA is TGTGCCAGCAGCTTAGCCGTCATAGGGGTGGCCAAAAACATTCAGTACTTC. The V and J genes are TRBV7-2 and TRBJ2-4; maybe TRBD1 (5 bases). V was clipped by 0 bases and J by 1 base, with 13 bases between them. CDR1 SGHTA and CDR2 FQGNSA come from the germline V gene. The CDR3 is 17 residues long. The whole variable domain, remainder taken from reference TRBV7-2 and TRBJ2-4, is GAGVSQSPSNKVTEKGKDVELRCDPISGHTALYWYRQSLGQGLEFLIYFQGNSAPDKSGLPSDRFSAERTGGSVSTLTIQRTQQEDSAVYLCASSLAVIGVAKNIQYFGAGTRLSVL.

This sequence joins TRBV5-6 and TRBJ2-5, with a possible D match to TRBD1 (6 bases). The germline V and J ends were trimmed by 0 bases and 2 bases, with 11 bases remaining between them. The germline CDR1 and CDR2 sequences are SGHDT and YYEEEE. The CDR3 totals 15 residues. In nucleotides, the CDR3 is TGTGCCAGCAGCTTGGGGCTGGGGGCTCAAGAGACCCAGTACTTC. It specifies CASSLGLGAQETQYF.

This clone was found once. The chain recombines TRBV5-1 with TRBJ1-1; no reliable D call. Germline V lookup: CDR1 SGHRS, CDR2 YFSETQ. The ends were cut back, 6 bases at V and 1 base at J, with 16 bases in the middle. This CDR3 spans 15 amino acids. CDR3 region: CASTLLYMGNTEAFF. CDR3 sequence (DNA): TGCGCCAGCACCTTATTGTATATGGGGAACACTGAAGCTTTCTTT.

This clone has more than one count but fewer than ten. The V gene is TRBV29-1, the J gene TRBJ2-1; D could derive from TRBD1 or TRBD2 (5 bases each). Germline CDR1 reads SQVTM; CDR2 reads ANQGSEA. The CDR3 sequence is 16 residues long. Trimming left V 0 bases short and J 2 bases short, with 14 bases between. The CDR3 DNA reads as TGCAGCGTTGAAGATCGCGGGCGCAGGGCCTACAATGAGCAGTTCTTC. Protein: CSVEDRGRRAYNEQFF.

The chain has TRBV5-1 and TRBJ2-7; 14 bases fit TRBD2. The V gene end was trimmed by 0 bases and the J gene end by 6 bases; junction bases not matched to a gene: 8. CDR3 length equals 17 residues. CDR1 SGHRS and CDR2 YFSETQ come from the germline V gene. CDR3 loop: CASSLAGGLAGDREQYF. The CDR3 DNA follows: TGCGCCAGCAGCTTGGCCGGGGGACTAGCGGGAGATCGCGAGCAGTACTTC.